The 5 T cell receptor beta chains reported below all come from one sample, sequenced in a study of early T cells in non-severe SARS-CoV-2 infection. One entry per CDR3 protein, called by TCRdb with MiXCR from the 5' RACE reads. The sample has about 26,000 distinct CDR3 sequences, just over 4% seen once; the top ten hold 6.2%. The sequenced sample consisted of whole blood. The receptors here all came from an adult who was a healthcare worker with PCR-confirmed SARS-CoV-2 infection or an uninfected control (not recorded which).

Many counts were recorded for this clonotype. J is TRBJ2-3 and V is TRBV29-1; D might be TRBD2 (5 bases). The CDR3 runs to 14 residues. With 4 bases removed from V and 2 bases from J, the gap between germline ends came to 13 bases. Germline V gives CDR1 SQVTM, CDR2 ANQGSEA. The CDR3 here is CSVAGVQDTDTQYF. The CDR3 region has the DNA TGCAGCGTTGCCGGGGTCCAAGACACAGATACGCAGTATTTT.

There are a few counts of this clonotype. The chain couples TRBV25-1 to TRBJ2-5, with a tentative D call TRBD1 (6 bases). Germline V lookup: CDR1 MGHDK, CDR2 SYGVNS. The CDR3 has 14 amino acids. Trimming left V 3 bases short and J 6 bases short, with 14 bases between. The DNA of the CDR3 is TGTGCCAGCAGTGATGTCGTGGGGGCGAAGACCCAGTACTTC. Its translation is CASSDVVGAKTQYF. Full variable domain (outside the CDR3, taken from reference TRBV25-1 and TRBJ2-5): EADIYQTPRYLVIGTGKKITLECSQTMGHDKMYWYQQDPGMELHLIHYSYGVNSTEKGDLSSESTVSRIRTEHFPLTLESARPSHTSQYLCASSDVVGAKTQYFGPGTRLLVL.

In this sample, this clonotype turned up many times. The chain recombines TRBV3-1 with TRBJ2-1; D perhaps matches TRBD1 (5 bases). V dropped 4 bases and J dropped 4 bases, with 14 bases sitting between them. Germline CDR1 and CDR2: LGHDT and YNNKEL (reference sequence). The CDR3 runs 15 residues. The CDR3 spells CASSPRQLGYNEQFF. The CDR3 DNA reads as TGTGCCAGCAGCCCAAGACAGCTAGGATACAATGAGCAGTTCTTC.

This chain joins TRBV6-1 and TRBJ2-2, with 9 bases identical to TRBD1. Germline V gene lookup returns CDR1 MNHNS and CDR2 SASEGT. Trimming at V came to 4 bases and at J to 10 bases, leaving 4 bases not matched to a gene. This CDR3 has 13 amino acids. CDR3 amino acids: CASSAGTGLELFF. CDR3 bases: TGTGCCAGCAGTGCCGGGACAGGGTTGGAGCTGTTTTTT.

This clonotype was seen ten or more times. The rearrangement joins TRBV12-3 or TRBV12-4 to TRBJ2-3; D ambiguous. The V gene lost 4 bases and the J gene lost 5 bases, with 10 bases spanning the gap. CDR3 length: 13 residues. The CDR3 is CASSSSRLDTQYF. The CDR3 DNA reads as TGTGCCAGCAGTTCATCTAGGTTAGATACGCAGTATTTT.